The next 28 T cell receptor beta chains were all read from a single sample in a study of regulatory T cells in long-lasting Graves disease. Time point here: newly diagnosed GD, antithyroid drugs for less than 3 months. The TCR library was prepared using RNA isolated from PBMCs. Arm-PCR of CDR3 regions and iRepertoire HTBI primers were the basis on which TCR beta libraries were built. A single record per CDR3 protein comes from TCRdb applying MiXCR to the multiplex PCR reads. This table holds fewer than 500,000 distinct CDR3 sequences, 15% to 20% found once. This same sample was also taken into another study, of T cells in Graves' hyperthyroidism and ophthalmopathy.

Sequencing was performed on peripheral blood mononuclear cells (PBMCs), taken at new diagnosis, from a patient treated with antithyroid drugs. These receptors were collected from a man in his forties with Graves disease.

This chain connects TRBV6-1 to TRBJ2-7, with D unclear. The germline V gene encodes CDR1 MNHNS and CDR2 SASEGT. The CDR3 runs 14 residues. V was cut by 7 bases and J by 6 bases, with 19 bases left in between. In nucleotides, the CDR3 is TGTGCCAGCACCCTAGAGGAGAAACGCGGCGAGCAGTACTTC. This sequence encodes CASTLEEKRGEQYF.

Turning to this clonotype: It may be a read error: a sequence one base away is much more abundant. The V gene is TRBV12-3 or TRBV12-4, the J gene TRBJ1-1; 9 bases are a match to TRBD1. CDR3 length: 15 residues. Trimming took 6 bases from V and 3 from J; bases not matched to a gene: 8. The CDR3 spells CASSPGQGMDTEAFF. CDR3 nucleotide sequence: TGTGCCAGCAGCCCAGGACAGGGGATGGACACTGAAGCTTTCTTT.

This clonotype was observed a handful of times. The chain joins TRBV29-1 to TRBJ1-5, with unresolved D. V was trimmed by 1 base and J by 1 base, leaving 5 bases between them. This CDR3 is 13 amino acids long. Germline lookup yields CDR1 SQVTM and CDR2 ANQGSEA. The DNA for the CDR3 is TGCAGCGTTGAAGTCGGAAGCAATCAGCCCCAGCATTTT. This codes for CSVEVGSNQPQHF.

Regarding this clonotype: Just one base apart from a much larger clone, this may be a read error. The V and J genes are TRBV5-1 and TRBJ2-5; D is perhaps TRBD1 or TRBD2 (5 bases each). Germline CDR1 and CDR2: SGHRS and YFSETQ. The length of the CDR3 is 15 residues. CDR3 bases: TGCGCCAGCAGCTTGGAGACAGCCGACCGAGGGACCCGGTACTTC. Translation gives CASSLETADRGTRYF.

Ten or more counts support this clonotype. The chain couples TRBV12-3 or TRBV12-4 to TRBJ1-4; no reliable D call. The V gene lost 0 bases and the J gene lost 8 bases, with 10 bases spanning the gap. This CDR3 has 14 amino acids. The CDR3 DNA is TGTGCCAGCAGTTTAGCCGAGAGATGGGAAAAACTGTTTTTT. It codes for CASSLAERWEKLFF.

In its sample, this clonotype was seen a few times. DNA of the CDR3: TGCAGTGCGTGGACAGGGGTCCCCTACGAGCAGTACTTC. This encodes CSAWTGVPYEQYF. The V and J genes are TRBV20-1 and TRBJ2-7; the match to TRBD1 covers 9 bases. This CDR3 spans 13 amino acids. Germline lookup yields CDR1 DFQATT and CDR2 SNEGSKA (reference sequence). Unmatched junction bases numbered 5, after V lost 6 bases and J lost 2 bases.

The V call is TRBV5-1, the J call TRBJ2-7, with D perhaps TRBD2 (6 bases). This CDR3 region has 15 residues. The germline V gene has CDR1 SGHRS and CDR2 YFSETQ. V shed 0 bases and J shed 5 bases, with 15 bases lying between them. The CDR3 loop is CASSLGVLAMNEQYF. The DNA for the CDR3 is TGCGCCAGCAGCTTGGGAGTACTAGCTATGAACGAGCAGTACTTC.

At least ten counts were recorded for this clonotype. The rearrangement links TRBV12-3 or TRBV12-4 to TRBJ2-7; 16 positions match TRBD2. The CDR3 covers 16 residues. J lost 3 bases, V lost 5 bases, and 4 bases had no gene match. CDR3 sequence reads: CASSGTSGRAVYEQYF. For the CDR3, the DNA is TGTGCCAGCAGTGGGACTAGCGGGAGGGCCGTCTACGAGCAGTACTTC.

The chain carries TRBV19 and TRBJ2-3; D may be TRBD1 or TRBD2 (5 bases each). The CDR3 is 13 amino acids. Germline values: CDR1 LNHDA, CDR2 SQIVND (reference sequence). V gave up 1 base and J gave up 5 bases, with 7 bases separating them. This CDR3 is CASSIGDGDTQYF. CDR3 bases: TGTGCCAGTAGTATAGGGGACGGAGATACGCAGTATTTT.

This clonotype appeared a single time. The chain has TRBV19 and TRBJ1-1; D call uncertain. Trimming pared 0 bases from V and 2 bases from J, leaving 10 bases between. Germline CDR1 LNHDA, CDR2 SQIVND (reference sequence). The CDR3 is 15 residues long. The CDR3 bases are TGTGCCAGTAGTATAGACCCCACCACAAACACTGAAGCTTTCTTT. This sequence encodes CASSIDPTTNTEAFF.

This clonotype showed up many times. This rearrangement joins TRBV30 to TRBJ2-5; D perhaps matches TRBD1 (6 bases). Germline V gene sequence: CDR1 GTSNPN, CDR2 SVGIG (reference sequence). The CDR3 consists of 13 residues. The V and J ends lost 0 bases and 5 bases respectively, with 10 bases between them. The CDR3 sequence is CAWSVTGMETQYF. In DNA form, the CDR3 reads TGTGCCTGGAGTGTAACAGGGATGGAGACCCAGTACTTC.

V is TRBV6-2 or TRBV6-3 and J is TRBJ2-7; 10 nucleotides line up with TRBD1. The length of the CDR3 is 15 residues. CDR1 and CDR2 (germline): MNHEY, SVGEGT. Germline trimming cut 5 bases from V and 3 bases from J; bases unmatched to any gene: 7. CDR3 in DNA: TGTGCCAGCAGTGAAGGGGACAGGGGTGTCTACGAGCAGTACTTC. It is translated as CASSEGDRGVYEQYF.

V usage is TRBV7-2 and J usage is TRBJ2-7; tentatively, D is TRBD1 (6 bases). With 1 base removed from V and 3 bases from J, the gap between germline ends came to 13 bases. CDR3 size: 15 residues. Per the germline V gene, CDR1 is SGHTA and CDR2 is FQGNSA. The CDR3 sequence is CASSLGGTFYYEQYF. The DNA for the CDR3 is TGTGCCAGCAGCTTAGGGGGGACATTTTACTACGAGCAGTACTTC.

The rearrangement uses TRBV12-3 or TRBV12-4 and TRBJ1-1; D is undetermined. V was pared by 4 bases and J by 1 base, with 7 bases between. The CDR3 extends over 13 amino acids. The CDR3 DNA reads as TGTGCCAGCAGTTCCCAAGAGAACACTGAAGCTTTCTTT. Residues: CASSSQENTEAFF.

V gene TRBV5-4 combines with J gene TRBJ2-1, with 7 bases aligning to TRBD1. The J segment lost 10 bases and the V segment lost 4 bases, leaving 11 bases of the junction unmatched. Germline loops: CDR1 SGHNT, CDR2 YYREEE (reference sequence). The CDR3 consists of 14 residues. This CDR3 reads CASSTGQLQKEQFF. Written as DNA, the CDR3 is TGTGCCAGCAGCACGGGACAGCTGCAAAAGGAGCAGTTCTTC.

In its sample, this clonotype was seen many times. V usage is TRBV20-1 and J usage is TRBJ2-7; 9 bases are shared with TRBD1. In germline, CDR1 is DFQATT, CDR2 SNEGSKA (reference sequence). The CDR3 covers 13 residues. The V and J ends lost 5 bases and 3 bases, in that order; junction bases with no gene match: 5. DNA of the CDR3: TGCAGTGCTGTCCGGGACAGGGTCTACGAGCAGTACTTC. Translated: CSAVRDRVYEQYF.

This clonotype was seen at least ten times. The V and J genes are TRBV20-1 and TRBJ2-1; 13 bases agree with TRBD2. V lost 5 bases, J lost 4 bases, and 2 bases stayed unmatched. CDR1 DFQATT and CDR2 SNEGSKA come from the germline V gene (reference sequence). The CDR3 is made up of 14 amino acids. The CDR3 DNA is TGCAGTGCTGGGGGACTAGCGGGGTACAATGAGCAGTTCTTC. This codes for CSAGGLAGYNEQFF.

In this sample, this clonotype turned up many times. This chain connects TRBV20-1 to TRBJ2-1; TRBD2 aligns across 9 bases. V was clipped by 3 bases and J by 10 bases; unmatched bases: 10. The CDR3 contains 14 residues. Germline V gene sequence: CDR1 DFQATT, CDR2 SNEGSKA (reference sequence). The CDR3 sequence: CSASKGLALSEQFF. CDR3 DNA: TGCAGTGCTAGTAAGGGACTAGCTCTTTCCGAGCAGTTCTTC.

The rearrangement joins TRBV12-3 or TRBV12-4 to TRBJ1-2, with 7 bases fitting TRBD1. This CDR3 contains 13 residues. The junction had 4 bases not matched to a gene; V was cut back by 5 bases and J by 4 bases. CDR3 loop: CASSTGATYGYTF. Here the CDR3 DNA reads TGTGCCAGCAGTACAGGGGCCACCTATGGCTACACCTTC.

This clonotype turned up a few times. This sequence joins TRBV12-3 or TRBV12-4 and TRBJ2-7; tentative D call: TRBD1 (5 bases). The CDR3 consists of 12 residues. The ends were cut back, 2 bases at V and 6 bases at J, with 8 bases in the middle. The CDR3 DNA sequence: TGTGCCAGCAGTTTATGGGGCCTCGAGCAGTACTTC. Translated: CASSLWGLEQYF.

CDR3 sequence: CSAREQGRLSYEQYF. The CDR3 DNA reads as TGCAGTGCTAGAGAGCAGGGGCGCCTATCCTACGAGCAGTACTTC. The chain carries TRBV20-1 and TRBJ2-7, with D possibly TRBD1 on 6 matching bases. With 0 bases removed from V and 1 base from J, the gap between germline ends came to 13 bases. Per the germline V gene, CDR1 is DFQATT and CDR2 is SNEGSKA (reference sequence). This CDR3 is built from 15 residues.

This chain uses TRBV28 with TRBJ1-3; unclear D gene. CDR3 length: 12 residues. Per the germline V gene, CDR1 is MDHEN and CDR2 is SYDVKM. V gave up 7 bases and J gave up 2 bases, with 6 bases separating them. CDR3 loop: CASTSTGNTIYF. The DNA of the CDR3 is TGTGCCAGCACTTCCACTGGAAACACCATATATTTT.

In this sample, this clonotype turned up many times. The rearrangement uses TRBV20-1 and TRBJ2-7; 12 positions match TRBD2. Germline V CDR1 and CDR2: DFQATT, SNEGSKA (reference sequence). The ends lost 4 bases at V and 5 bases at J; junction bases unmatched: 9. The CDR3 loop spans 15 amino acids. The CDR3 DNA sequence: TGCAGTGCTAAGAGGTCTAGCGGGAGGGTCGACGAGCAGTACTTC. Its translation is CSAKRSSGRVDEQYF.

This clonotype appeared many times. This chain links TRBV20-1 with TRBJ2-3; D possibly corresponds to TRBD1 (5 bases). Germline loops: CDR1 DFQATT, CDR2 SNEGSKA (reference sequence). Trimming took off 5 bases at V and 4 bases at J, with 13 bases between the two ends. The CDR3 loop spans 13 amino acids. CDR3 sequence: CSAPKGSPDTQYF. DNA for the CDR3: TGCAGTGCTCCCAAGGGGTCCCCAGATACGCAGTATTTT.

This chain links TRBV12-5 with TRBJ2-1; D is perhaps TRBD2 (7 bases). The germline gives CDR1 LGHNT, CDR2 FRNRAP. V was clipped by 7 bases and J by 9 bases, with 28 bases between them. The CDR3 is 17 residues long. The CDR3 sequence is CASAFQTGVVRGGEQFF. DNA for the CDR3: TGTGCTAGTGCCTTCCAGACCGGGGTGGTGAGGGGGGGTGAGCAGTTCTTC. Combining the CDR3 with reference TRBV12-5 and TRBJ2-1 gives the whole variable domain DARVTQTPRHKVTEMGQEVTMRCQPILGHNTVFWYRQTMMQGLELLAYFRNRAPLDDSGMPKDRFSAEMPDATLATLKIQPSEPRDSAVYFCASAFQTGVVRGGEQFFGPGTRLTVL.

This clonotype was found many times. The CDR3 sequence: CASSDFIGNQPQHF. DNA of the CDR3: TGTGCCAGCAGTGACTTTATAGGCAATCAGCCCCAGCATTTT. V usage is TRBV2 and J usage is TRBJ1-5; D is ambiguous. The V gene lost 3 bases and the J gene lost 2 bases, with 8 bases spanning the gap. The germline CDR1 and CDR2 sequences are SNHLY and FYNNEI. This CDR3 is built from 14 residues.

The table lists this clonotype with a count of one. The chain joins TRBV28 to TRBJ1-2, with a weak D call TRBD1 (6 bases). V lost 6 bases and J 8 bases, leaving 16 bases between the germline ends. The germline CDR1 and CDR2 sequences are MDHEN and SYDVKM. CDR3 length: 13 residues. The CDR3, as DNA: TGTGCCAGCAGGTACAGGGCAGTTCACGGCTACACCTTC. Translation: CASRYRAVHGYTF.

This clonotype appeared many times. The rearrangement uses TRBV3-1 and TRBJ2-3; 7 nucleotides agree with TRBD2. The CDR3 covers 19 residues. With 2 bases clipped from V and 6 bases from J, the junction kept 20 bases outside the gene matches. CDR1 and CDR2 from the germline V gene are LGHDT and YNNKEL (reference sequence). In nucleotides, the CDR3 is TGTGCCAGCAGCCAAAGGGTATTCAAACAGCGGGGAGGCGAGGATACGCAGTATTTT. This translates into CASSQRVFKQRGGEDTQYF.